A selection of T cell receptor beta chains follows, all from one sample in a study of tumor-infiltrating lymphocytes in oesophageal squamous cell carcinoma. One entry per CDR3 protein results from TCRdb running MiXCR on the PCR reads. The data contain 10,000 to 12,000 distinct CDR3 sequences, 50% to 75% of them singletons. The specimen was esophageal tumor tissue. These receptors were collected from a female donor with esophageal squamous cell carcinoma. The CDR3 runs from the conserved cysteine through the conserved F or W. Each record gives: clone size, J gene, D gene, V gene, CDR3 protein, CDR3 DNA. A D gene is named only where the DNA matches it firmly. Some rows mark clone size as missing; the rest say once, few, many or name a class of expanded clone.

few TRBJ2-7 TRBD1 TRBV6-1 CASSDAGGVNEQYF TGTGCCAGCAGTGACGCAGGGGGTGTCAACGAGCAGTACTTC
few TRBJ1-6 - TRBV7-8 CASSGTSQGTSPLHF TGTGCCAGCAGCGGTACCTCACAGGGAACCTCACCCCTCCACTTT
- TRBJ2-3 - TRBV11-2 CASSPSQGSDTQYF TGTGCCAGCAGCCCCTCACAGGGCTCAGATACGCAGTATTTT
- TRBJ2-5 - TRBV7-9 CASSVFGFRGETQYF TGTGCCAGCAGCGTATTTGGGTTTAGGGGAGAGACCCAGTACTTC
- TRBJ2-4 - TRBV7-8 CASSLDAGPANIQYF TGTGCCAGCAGCTTGGACGCAGGCCCGGCGAACATTCAGTACTTC
few TRBJ1-1 - TRBV7-9 CASSTTANTEAFF TGTGCCAGCAGCACGACAGCAAACACTGAAGCTTTCTTT
few TRBJ2-3 TRBD2 TRBV7-2 CASSRVGGSIEATQYF TGTGCCAGCAGCCGCGTGGGGGGGAGCATTGAGGCTACGCAGTATTTT
- TRBJ2-1 - TRBV7-7 CASSLAYSRGDEQFF TGTGCTAGCAGCTTAGCGTATTCCCGAGGCGATGAGCAGTTCTTC
- TRBJ2-7 - TRBV7-2 CASRPGGGTTREQYF TGTGCCAGCAGGCCCGGGGGCGGGACAACTCGCGAGCAGTACTTC
few TRBJ2-5 TRBD2 TRBV7-7 CASSSGTPGLAGQETQYF TGTGCTAGCAGCTCCGGCACCCCGGGACTAGCGGGACAAGAGACCCAGTACTTC
- TRBJ1-1 - TRBV5-6 CASSLEFGRANTEAFF TGTGCCAGCAGCTTGGAGTTCGGCAGGGCGAACACTGAAGCTTTCTTT
- TRBJ2-1 - TRBV11-1 CASSPRGDPYNEQFF TGTGCCAGCAGCCCAAGGGGGGACCCCTACAATGAGCAGTTCTTC
few TRBJ2-3 TRBD2 TRBV7-2 CASSLGLAGVGTDTQYF TGTGCCAGCAGCCTGGGACTAGCGGGAGTAGGAACAGATACGCAGTATTTT
- TRBJ2-4 - TRBV6-1 CASSPWGVHKNIQYF TGTGCCAGCAGCCCCTGGGGGGTACACAAAAACATTCAGTACTTC
few TRBJ1-2 - TRBV6-1 CASEGGLGGYTF TGTGCCAGCGAGGGGGGGTTGGGTGGCTACACCTTC
- TRBJ2-7 TRBD2 TRBV5-3 CASSVTSGKIREQYF TGTGCCAGCAGCGTGACTAGCGGCAAGATCAGGGAGCAGTACTTC
- TRBJ2-5 - TRBV12-3/TRBV12-4 CASSRLAVRTQETQYF TGTGCCAGCAGTCGGTTAGCGGTGCGAACCCAAGAGACCCAGTACTTC
- TRBJ2-7 - TRBV2 CASSARGSYEQYF TGTGCCAGCAGTGCCAGGGGCTCCTACGAGCAGTACTTC
- TRBJ1-2 - TRBV7-8 CASSLGSGFNYGYTF TGTGCCAGCAGCTTAGGATCCGGGTTTAACTATGGCTACACCTTC
- TRBJ2-5 - TRBV7-6 CASSLGGYQETQYF TGTGCCAGCAGCTTGGGCGGCTACCAAGAGACCCAGTACTTC
- TRBJ2-3 TRBD2 TRBV7-9 CASSLVGLAGATDTQYF TGTGCCAGCAGCTTAGTTGGACTAGCGGGAGCGACAGATACGCAGTATTTT
- TRBJ2-1 - TRBV7-9 CASSLARELEQFF TGTGCCAGCAGCTTAGCGAGGGAACTAGAGCAGTTCTTC
- TRBJ1-2 - TRBV6-1 CASSEATANYGYTF TGTGCCAGCAGTGAAGCGACAGCTAACTATGGCTACACCTTC
many TRBJ2-3 - TRBV4-1 CASSQLPWDTQYF TGCGCCAGCAGCCAACTTCCCTGGGATACGCAGTATTTT
- TRBJ1-2 - TRBV7-2 CASSLSHTTNYGYTF TGTGCCAGCAGCCTCTCCCACACGACTAACTATGGCTACACCTTC
- TRBJ2-1 TRBD2 TRBV6-1 CASSSTSGGNSYNEQFF TGTGCCAGCAGTTCTACTAGCGGGGGTAACTCCTACAATGAGCAGTTCTTC
- TRBJ2-7 TRBD2 TRBV7-6 CASSPPGLAAYEQYF TGTGCCAGCAGCCCCCCGGGACTAGCCGCCTACGAGCAGTACTTC
- TRBJ2-1 TRBD1 TRBV7-3 CASSPTGTGANEQFF TGTGCCAGCAGCCCAACCGGGACAGGCGCGAATGAGCAGTTCTTC
many TRBJ1-2 - TRBV19 CASSDGGGYTF TGTGCCAGTAGTGATGGGGGTGGCTACACCTTC
- TRBJ1-1 TRBD1 TRBV18 CASSQGTGGTEAFF TGTGCCAGCTCACAAGGGACAGGGGGCACTGAAGCTTTCTTT
- TRBJ2-7 TRBD1 TRBV7-6 CASSLRQGAYEQYF TGTGCCAGCAGCCTTCGACAGGGAGCCTACGAGCAGTACTTC
- TRBJ2-2 - TRBV28 CASSRETGANTGELFF TGTGCCAGCAGCCGAGAGACAGGCGCGAACACCGGGGAGCTGTTTTTT
- TRBJ2-7 TRBD2 TRBV7-6 CASSLGTSGEQYF TGTGCTAGCAGCTTAGGCACTAGCGGGGAGCAGTACTTC
few TRBJ2-2 TRBD1 TRBV7-2 CASSLGGQGSGGELFF TGTGCCAGCAGCTTAGGAGGACAGGGTTCGGGCGGGGAGCTGTTTTTT
- TRBJ2-1 - TRBV28 CASRVGSVNEQFF TGTGCCAGCAGAGTAGGTAGTGTCAATGAGCAGTTCTTC
- TRBJ2-3 - TRBV7-3 CASSLQGQSMDTQYF TGTGCCAGCAGCTTACAAGGCCAGTCGATGGATACGCAGTATTTT
- TRBJ1-1 - TRBV24-1 CATSARGGVNTEAFF TGTGCCACCAGCGCACGGGGGGGGGTCAACACTGAAGCTTTCTTT
- TRBJ2-7 TRBD2 TRBV7-3 CASSFLAGGPLSSYNEQYF TGTGCCAGCAGCTTCTTAGCGGGAGGGCCGTTGAGCTCCTACAATGAGCAGTACTTC
- TRBJ2-7 - TRBV6-1 CASSEALHLYEQYF TGTGCCAGCAGTGAAGCGCTTCATCTCTACGAGCAGTACTTC
few TRBJ2-1 - TRBV12-3/TRBV12-4 CASSRGFWGYNEQFF TGTGCCAGCAGCCGCGGATTCTGGGGATACAATGAGCAGTTCTTC
- TRBJ2-5 - TRBV7-2 CASSWGLPQETQYF TGTGCCAGCAGCTGGGGCTTACCTCAAGAGACCCAGTACTTC
- TRBJ2-1 - TRBV6-1 CASSYGLSSYNEQFF TGTGCCAGCAGTTATGGGCTTAGCTCCTACAATGAGCAGTTCTTC
few TRBJ2-1 TRBD1 TRBV7-6 CASSLGGQEQFF TGTGCCAGCAGCTTAGGGGGACAGGAGCAGTTCTTC
- TRBJ1-2 - TRBV5-1 CASSLGGDSGYTF TGCGCCAGCAGCTTGGGCGGGGATTCGGGCTACACCTTC